Below, one TCR beta chain is given with its context. Its antigen is unknown. The data were taken from a study of T cell repertoires in cytomegalovirus infection. Study as a whole: Indications came from public TCR beta signatures; they pointed to CMV infection and to a matching HLA type. Study results and limitations: CMV carriers having the relevant HLA were flagged by cumulative public TCR beta family frequency. Ex vivo responses were dominated by HLA-C-restricted CMV-specific TCR beta clonotypes.

MiXCR, applied by TCRdb to the reads, yields one record per CDR3 protein. The table shows around 530,000 distinct CDR3 sequences, with less than 30% occurring only once. The CDR3 has 15 residues. V lost 3 bases and J 5 bases, leaving 14 bases between the germline ends. Germline V gives CDR1 LNHNV, CDR2 YYDKDF (reference sequence). The rearrangement joins TRBV15 to TRBJ2-1, with D maybe TRBD1 (6 bases). This clonotype was sampled from a human donor in good health (CMV status not recorded). Some clones in this sample may be carry-over from other donors' samples. The sequenced sample was PBMCs. CDR3 sequence: CATSRGARGNNEQFF. In DNA form, the CDR3 reads TGTGCCACCAGCAGGGGGGCTCGGGGAAACAATGAGCAGTTCTTC.